These 6 T cell receptor beta chains came from one sample sequenced in a study of CD8 T cells in Susac syndrome. Reverse transcription used about 0.45 to 1 ug RNA and random hexamers. Via MiXCR, TCRdb re-called the immunoSEQ multiplex PCR reads, giving one row per CDR3 protein. The sample records a few hundred thousand distinct CDR3 sequences, roughly 85% being singletons. The sample comprised CD8+ T cells from PBMCs. The receptors come from a human donor with multiple sclerosis.

This clonotype was counted only a few times. The chain couples TRBV5-5 to TRBJ1-5; no firm D call. The CDR3 extends over 15 amino acids. Deletions cut 1 base from V and 3 bases from J, with 11 bases between. Germline CDR1 is SGHKS and CDR2 is YYEKEE (reference sequence). The CDR3: CASSLWAEDNQPQHF. The CDR3 bases are TGTGCCAGCAGCTTGTGGGCAGAAGACAATCAGCCCCAGCATTTT.

The V call is TRBV7-8, the J call TRBJ2-7, with D tentatively TRBD1 (6 bases). The CDR3 length is 14 residues. The germline CDR1 and CDR2 sequences are SGHVS and FQNEAQ. Deletions cut 1 base from V and 3 bases from J, with 10 bases between. The CDR3 spells CASSLDAGVYEQYF. Here the CDR3 DNA reads TGTGCCAGCAGCTTAGACGCAGGGGTCTACGAGCAGTACTTC.

This chain joins TRBV5-1 and TRBJ1-2; perhaps TRBD1 as D (6 bases). The V end lost 5 bases, the J end lost 4 bases, and 21 bases lay between the germline ends. The germline CDR1 and CDR2 sequences are SGHRS and YFSETQ. CDR3 length: 16 amino acids. CDR3 nucleotides: TGCGCCAGCAGGTTTTACCTTCTCACAGGGACCTATGGCTACACCTTC. Translated: CASRFYLLTGTYGYTF.

The CDR3 is CASQGWETQYF. The CDR3 DNA is TGTGCCAGCCAGGGGTGGGAGACCCAGTACTTC. V usage is TRBV25-1 and J usage is TRBJ2-5, with D maybe TRBD1 (6 bases). The ends were cut back, 8 bases at V and 5 bases at J, with 9 bases in the middle. Germline assignment: CDR1 MGHDK and CDR2 SYGVNS. CDR3 length equals 11 residues.

This rearrangement joins TRBV5-1 to TRBJ2-7, with 7 bases aligning to TRBD2. Trimming cost V 4 bases and J 2 bases; bases outside gene matches: 6. Looked up from germline, CDR1 is SGHRS and CDR2 is YFSETQ. CDR3 length: 14 residues. The CDR3 bases are TGCGCCAGCAGCATTAGCGGGTGGACCTACGAGCAGTACTTC. This sequence encodes CASSISGWTYEQYF.

The chain is built from TRBV9 and TRBJ2-2; D not resolved. Germline V gene data show CDR1 as SGDLS and CDR2 as YYNGEE. There are 14 residues in the CDR3. V was shortened by 1 base and J by 4 bases, with 8 bases between the two germline ends. The CDR3 here is CASSVRVSTGELFF. The DNA for the CDR3 is TGTGCCAGCAGCGTACGCGTAAGCACCGGGGAGCTGTTTTTT.